This TCR beta chain was profiled in a study of T cell responses to AZD1222 COVID-19 vaccine. Study results and caveats: Nearly half of the spike-specific TCRs reportedly recognize variant regions that carry no mutations. Clonal diversity may have been underestimated in mostly white British donors. With dominance at 160-218 and 743-854, vaccine-associated CD4 TCRs spanned spike.

This CDR3 spans 14 amino acids. With 0 bases removed from V and 4 bases from J, the gap between germline ends came to 7 bases. The germline V gene has CDR1 LGHDT and CDR2 YNNKEL (reference sequence). Sequencing was performed with immunoSEQ multiplex PCR; in TCRdb, only in-frame clones are kept and a portion is missing. Of around 100,000 clones in the sample, 80% to 85% were seen once. About this clone: Its antigen is currently unknown.

Specimen: peripheral blood, collected on day 0 of AZD1222 vaccination. This TCR was recovered from an adult in good health. V gene TRBV3-1 (or the pseudogene TRBV3-2) combines with J gene TRBJ1-5; no clear D gene. CDR3 protein: CASSQDHRNQPQHF. In DNA form, the CDR3 reads TGTGCCAGCAGCCAAGATCATCGAAATCAGCCCCAGCATTTT.